This T cell receptor (beta chain) appears in the sequencing data of a study of tumor-infiltrating lymphocytes in oesophageal squamous cell carcinoma. The CDR3 totals 19 residues, both ends included. CDR1 SNHLY and CDR2 FYNNEI come from the germline V gene. This clonotype was counted a single time. The DNA is omitted, as the CDR3 cannot be located on it reliably, and the CDR3 follows TCRdb's listing. A single record per CDR3 protein comes from TCRdb applying MiXCR to the PCR reads. The sample consists of about 16,000 distinct CDR3 sequences, roughly 40% of them appearing once. The source of this sequence is a female donor with esophageal squamous cell carcinoma. This chain connects TRBV2 to TRBJ2-5; TRBD1, the table's D call, was not compared with the DNA. The sequenced sample consisted of normal esophageal tissue next to the tumor. This CDR3 reads CASSTKGQGRGELWLHLRF.